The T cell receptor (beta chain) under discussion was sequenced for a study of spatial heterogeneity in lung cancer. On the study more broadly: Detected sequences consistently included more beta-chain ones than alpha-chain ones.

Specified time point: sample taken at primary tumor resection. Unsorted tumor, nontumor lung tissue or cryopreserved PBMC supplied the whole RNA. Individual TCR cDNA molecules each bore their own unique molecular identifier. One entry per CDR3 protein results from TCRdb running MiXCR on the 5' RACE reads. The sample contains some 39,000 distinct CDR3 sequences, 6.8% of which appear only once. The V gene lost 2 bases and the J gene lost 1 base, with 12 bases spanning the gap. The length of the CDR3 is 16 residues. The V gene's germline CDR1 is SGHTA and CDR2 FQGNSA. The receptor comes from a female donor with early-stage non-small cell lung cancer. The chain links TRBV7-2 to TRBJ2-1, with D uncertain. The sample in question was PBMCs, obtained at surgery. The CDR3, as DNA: TGTGCCAGCAGCTTATCCCCCTTCCAATCCTACAATGAGCAGTTCTTC. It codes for CASSLSPFQSYNEQFF.